This TCR beta chain is drawn from a study of T cell changes during pregnancy in multiple sclerosis. Using immunoSEQ multiplex PCR, the repertoire was profiled, and TCRdb retains in-frame clones only, with some absent. Among 30,000 to 45,000 clones listed, 70% to 90% were seen once. The CDR3 consists of 15 residues. Germline V gene sequence: CDR1 GTSNPN, CDR2 SVGIG (reference sequence). V lost 5 bases, J lost 4 bases, and 11 bases stayed unmatched. Sequencing was performed on CD4+ T cells from peripheral blood mononuclear cells, taken in the first trimester of pregnancy. The chain recombines TRBV30 with TRBJ2-3; 8 positions match TRBD1. The sequence came from a female donor with multiple sclerosis, enrolled in a pregnancy study. The chain's CDR3 is CAWATGAAVPDTQYF. Written as DNA, the CDR3 is TGTGCCTGGGCGACAGGGGCCGCGGTTCCAGATACGCAGTATTTT. The whole variable domain, remainder taken from reference TRBV30 and TRBJ2-3, is SQTIHQWPATLVQPVGSPLSLECTVEGTSNPNLYWYRQAAGRGLQLLFYSVGIGQISSEVPQNLSASRPQDRQFILSSKKLLLSDSGFYLCAWATGAAVPDTQYFGPGTRLTVL.